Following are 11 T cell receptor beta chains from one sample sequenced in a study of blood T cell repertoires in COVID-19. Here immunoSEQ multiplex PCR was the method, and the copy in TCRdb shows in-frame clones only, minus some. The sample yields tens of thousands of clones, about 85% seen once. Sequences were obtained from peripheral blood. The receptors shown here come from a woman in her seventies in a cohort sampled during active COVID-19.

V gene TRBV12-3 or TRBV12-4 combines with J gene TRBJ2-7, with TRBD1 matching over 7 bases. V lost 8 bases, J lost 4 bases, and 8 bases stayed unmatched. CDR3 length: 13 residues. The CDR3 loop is CASARLQGYEQYF. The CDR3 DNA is TGTGCCAGCGCTAGACTACAGGGGTACGAGCAGTACTTC.

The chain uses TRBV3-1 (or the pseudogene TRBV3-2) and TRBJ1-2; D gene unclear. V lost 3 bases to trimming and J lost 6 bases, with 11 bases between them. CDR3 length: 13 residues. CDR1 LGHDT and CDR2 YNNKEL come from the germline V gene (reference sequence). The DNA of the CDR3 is TGTGCCAGCAGCCAGAATAGTGTGGATGGCTACACCTTC. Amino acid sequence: CASSQNSVDGYTF.

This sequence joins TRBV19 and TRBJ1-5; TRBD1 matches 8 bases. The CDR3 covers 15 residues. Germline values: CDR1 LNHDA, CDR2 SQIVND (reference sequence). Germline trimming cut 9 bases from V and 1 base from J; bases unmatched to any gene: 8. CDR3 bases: TGTGCCAGCAATCATGACAGGGGCAGCAATCAGCCCCAGCATTTT. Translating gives CASNHDRGSNQPQHF. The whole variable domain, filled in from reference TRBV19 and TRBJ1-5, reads DGGITQSPKYLFRKEGQNVTLSCEQNLNHDAMYWYRQDPGQGLRLIYYSQIVNDFQKGDIAEGYSVSREKKESFPLTVTSAQKNPTAFYLCASNHDRGSNQPQHFGDGTRLSIL.

The CDR3 loop reads CASSFAQGDTEAFF. CDR3 sequence (DNA): TGCGCCAGCAGCTTTGCGCAGGGGGACACTGAAGCTTTCTTT. The V and J genes are TRBV5-1 and TRBJ1-1; 7 nucleotides line up with TRBD1. The CDR3 contains 14 residues. Trimming removed 2 bases from V and 3 bases from J; junction bases left unmatched: 4. Germline CDR1 and CDR2: SGHRS and YFSETQ.

CDR3: CASSTRRGGQPQHF. The DNA for the CDR3 is TGTGCCAGTAGTACCCGTAGGGGAGGTCAGCCCCAGCATTTT. The chain uses TRBV19 and TRBJ1-5; D may be TRBD1 (5 bases). This CDR3 spans 14 amino acids. Trimming took off 4 bases at V and 6 bases at J, with 13 bases between the two ends. Germline assignment: CDR1 LNHDA and CDR2 SQIVND (reference sequence).

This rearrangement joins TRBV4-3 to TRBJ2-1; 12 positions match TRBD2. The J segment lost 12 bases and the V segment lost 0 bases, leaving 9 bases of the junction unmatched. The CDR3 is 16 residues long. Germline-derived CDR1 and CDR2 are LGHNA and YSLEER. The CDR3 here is CASSQERTSGIARQFF. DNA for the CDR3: TGCGCCAGCAGCCAAGAAAGGACTAGCGGGATCGCTCGGCAGTTCTTC.

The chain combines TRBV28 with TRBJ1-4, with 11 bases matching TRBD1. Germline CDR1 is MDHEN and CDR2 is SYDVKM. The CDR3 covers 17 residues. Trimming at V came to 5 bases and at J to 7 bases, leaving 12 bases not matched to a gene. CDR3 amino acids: CASSPTQSGTGGEKLFF. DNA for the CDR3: TGTGCCAGCAGTCCAACCCAATCCGGGACAGGGGGTGAAAAACTGTTTTTT.

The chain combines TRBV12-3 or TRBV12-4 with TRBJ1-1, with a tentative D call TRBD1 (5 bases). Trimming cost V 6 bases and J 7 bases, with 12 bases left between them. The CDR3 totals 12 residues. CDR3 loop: CASSQGVIEAFF. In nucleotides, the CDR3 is TGTGCCAGCAGCCAAGGGGTGATTGAAGCTTTCTTT.

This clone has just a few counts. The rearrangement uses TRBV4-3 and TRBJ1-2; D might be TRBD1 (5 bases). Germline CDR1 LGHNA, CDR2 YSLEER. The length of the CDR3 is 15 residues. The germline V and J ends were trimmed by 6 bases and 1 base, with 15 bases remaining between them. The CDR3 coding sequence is TGCGCCAGCAGACCTGCGTCGACAGTTAACTATGGCTACACCTTC. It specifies CASRPASTVNYGYTF.

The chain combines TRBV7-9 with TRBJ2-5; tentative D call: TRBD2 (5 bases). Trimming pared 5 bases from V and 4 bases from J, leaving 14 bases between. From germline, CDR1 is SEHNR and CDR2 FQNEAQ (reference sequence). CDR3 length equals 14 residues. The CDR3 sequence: CASSPPGSRETQYF. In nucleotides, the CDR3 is TGTGCCAGCAGCCCCCCGGGGTCGAGAGAGACCCAGTACTTC.

The CDR3 DNA reads as TGTGCCAGCAGCACCCGTGGCGGGAGGAATGAGCAGTTCTTC. The encoded protein is CASSTRGGRNEQFF. The chain recombines TRBV7-3 with TRBJ2-1, with 8 bases that match TRBD2. This CDR3 has 14 residues. Per germline, CDR1 SGHTA and CDR2 FQGTGA. V lost 5 bases and J lost 7; bases outside the gene matches: 7. The full variable domain, in which reference TRBV7-3 and TRBJ2-1 provide the parts outside the CDR3, is GAGVSQTPSNKVTEKGKYVELRCDPISGHTALYWYRQSLGQGPEFLIYFQGTGAADDSGLPNDRFFAVRPEGSVSTLKIQRTERGDSAVYLCASSTRGGRNEQFFGPGTRLTVL.